The clone carrying this T cell receptor beta chain was recorded many times. The antigen remains unidentified. TCR beta libraries were built with iRepertoire HTBI primers and Arm-PCR of CDR3 regions. TCRdb reanalysed the multiplex PCR reads using MiXCR and keeps one entry per CDR3 protein. Here the sample spans over 350,000 distinct CDR3 sequences, 14% being singletons. The data are from a study of regulatory T cells in long-lasting Graves disease. Across the whole study: Newly diagnosed Graves' patients had under 3 months of antithyroid drugs.

J was trimmed by 7 bases and V by 7 bases; bases with no gene match: 8. The CDR3 runs to 15 residues. Germline V lookup: CDR1 SGHAT, CDR2 FQNNGV. Regarding time point: newly diagnosed GD, antithyroid drugs for less than 3 months. PBMCs provided the RNA from which the TCR library was made. General study results and limits: Repertoires from persistent disease leaned toward TRBV28, TRBJ1-2 and TRBJ2-5.

This sample also appeared in a second study, on T cells in Graves' hyperthyroidism and ophthalmopathy. According to that study: Exclusions: uncontrolled infection, other autoimmune disease, pregnancy, lactation. First-round RT-PCR of the TCR CDR3 relied on the HTBI primer set.

The starting material was peripheral blood mononuclear cells (PBMCs), obtained at new diagnosis, from a patient treated with antithyroid drugs. The V and J genes are TRBV11-2 and TRBJ2-2; 11 nucleotides line up with TRBD2. This receptor was obtained from a woman in her fifties or sixties with Graves disease. For the CDR3, the DNA is TGTGCCAGCACCCTTAGCGGGAGGGCCGACGGGGAGCTGTTTTTT. This gives the protein CASTLSGRADGELFF. The full variable domain, with the rest looked up from reference TRBV11-2 and TRBJ2-2, is EAGVAQSPRYKIIEKRQSVAFWCNPISGHATLYWYQQILGQGPKLLIQFQNNGVVDDSQLPKDRFSAERLKGVDSTLKIQPAKLEDSAVYLCASTLSGRADGELFFGEGSRLTVL.